The clone carrying this T cell receptor (beta chain) was counted many times. Unmatched junction bases numbered 6, after V lost 4 bases and J lost 5 bases. Germline values: CDR1 DFQATT, CDR2 SNEGSKA (reference sequence). The CDR3 has 15 residues. Unique molecular identifiers were used in preparing the TCRbeta library. From the PCR reads, TCRdb called clonotypes with MiXCR, one entry per CDR3 protein. The sample holds about 480,000 distinct CDR3 sequences, about 12% seen once. These data are taken from a study of T-cell reconstitution after alpha-beta-depleted transplantation in children. The TCR comes from a human donor who donated a stem cell graft to a child with combined immunodeficiency. The J gene is TRBJ2-3, the V gene TRBV20-1; 13 bases fit TRBD2. Here the sequenced sample was PBMCs from the stem cell graft donor, taken from the stem cell graft. The CDR3 DNA reads as TGCAGTGCTACGGGACTAGCGGGAATCAGAGATACGCAGTATTTT. Its protein is CSATGLAGIRDTQYF.